The 18 T cell receptor beta chains presented below share a single source sample, sequenced in a study of PD-1 blockade in classical Hodgkin lymphoma. Here immunoSEQ multiplex PCR was the method, and the copy in TCRdb shows in-frame clones only, minus some. The sample shows some 110,000 clones, roughly 87% of them seen only once. Time point reported: cycle 4 day 1 (C4D1), after 6 weeks of nivolumab. Autologous stem cell transplantation was followed by relapse in every patient, and brentuximab vedotin exposure varied. The sample here was peripheral blood mononuclear cells (PBMCs), taken before the fourth cycle of nivolumab. The source is a human donor with classical Hodgkin lymphoma.

This clone was observed a few times. J is TRBJ2-6 and V is TRBV5-1; 7 positions agree with TRBD1. The germline V gene has CDR1 SGHRS and CDR2 YFSETQ. This CDR3 region has 17 residues. V lost 4 bases to trimming and J lost 0 bases; unmatched junction nucleotides: 7. DNA of the CDR3: TGCGCCAGCAGCCCGGGACAGCCCGGCTCTGGGGCCAACGTCCTGACTTTC. Translated: CASSPGQPGSGANVLTF.

The rearrangement joins TRBV4-3 to TRBJ2-1; D not resolved. CDR1 LGHNA and CDR2 YSLEER come from the germline V gene. V lost 4 bases and J 6 bases, leaving 16 bases between the germline ends. The CDR3 runs to 15 residues. CDR3 residues: CASSLDWSKANEQFF. The CDR3 nucleotides read TGCGCCAGCAGCCTAGACTGGAGTAAGGCCAATGAGCAGTTCTTC.

This chain links TRBV29-1 with TRBJ2-3; D not certain. Trimming took off 5 bases at V and 2 bases at J, with 11 bases between the two ends. Germline CDR1 and CDR2: SQVTM and ANQGSEA. The length of the CDR3 is 13 residues. The DNA for the CDR3 is TGCAGCGTTCTTCCCGGTTCCACAGATACGCAGTATTTT. This codes for CSVLPGSTDTQYF.

The chain carries TRBV25-1 and TRBJ2-3, with 8 bases that match TRBD1. Germline-derived CDR1 and CDR2 are MGHDK and SYGVNS. Trimming cost V 2 bases and J 0 bases; bases outside gene matches: 7. The CDR3 is 17 residues long. CDR3 amino acids: CASSEPDRGGSTDTQYF. For the CDR3, the DNA is TGTGCCAGCAGTGAACCTGACAGGGGAGGTAGCACAGATACGCAGTATTTT. Based on the CDR3 plus reference TRBV25-1 and TRBJ2-3, the full variable domain is EADIYQTPRYLVIGTGKKITLECSQTMGHDKMYWYQQDPGMELHLIHYSYGVNSTEKGDLSSESTVSRIRTEHFPLTLESARPSHTSQYLCASSEPDRGGSTDTQYFGPGTRLTVL.

The chain links TRBV2 to TRBJ2-2, with no clear D. With 5 bases removed from V and 1 base from J, the gap between germline ends came to 8 bases. The CDR3 totals 14 residues. Germline V gives CDR1 SNHLY, CDR2 FYNNEI. As DNA, the CDR3 is TGTGCCAGCAGTCCAGAGAGGAACACCGGGGAGCTGTTTTTT. It translates to CASSPERNTGELFF.

The rearrangement uses TRBV29-1 and TRBJ2-7, with D maybe TRBD2 (5 bases). Per the germline V gene, CDR1 is SQVTM and CDR2 is ANQGSEA. The CDR3 length is 10 residues. The ends were cut back, 6 bases at V and 7 bases at J, with 10 bases in the middle. The chain's CDR3 is CSVAGEEQYF. The CDR3 DNA sequence: TGCAGCGTCGCCGGGGAGGAGCAGTACTTC.

This clone was seen only once. The CDR3 DNA sequence: TGTGCCAGCAGCCACGGACAGGGAGCAGCCTACGAGCAGTACTTC. Translated: CASSHGQGAAYEQYF. V and J are TRBV5-8 and TRBJ2-7, with 8 bases that match TRBD1. This CDR3 comprises 15 residues. Losses at the gene ends were 4 bases for V and 2 bases for J; bases not matched to a gene: 8. CDR1 and CDR2 from the germline V gene are SGHTS and YDEGEE.

This clone was seen just once. This chain joins TRBV4-1 and TRBJ2-1; 7 nucleotides line up with TRBD2. Germline CDR1 reads MGHRA; CDR2 reads YSYEKL. The CDR3 has 14 residues. The J segment lost 9 bases and the V segment lost 4 bases, leaving 9 bases of the junction unmatched. The CDR3 sequence is CASSRGAGRVEQFF. CDR3 in DNA: TGCGCCAGCAGCCGGGGAGCGGGAAGGGTTGAGCAGTTCTTC.

The chain links TRBV6-5 to TRBJ2-7, with TRBD2 matching over 7 bases. The CDR3 length is 15 residues. CDR1 and CDR2 (germline): MNHEY, SVGAGI. Trimming removed 10 bases from V and 2 bases from J; junction bases left unmatched: 14. Written as DNA, the CDR3 is TGTGCCACCGTTCCCACACGGGGGGAGGCCTACGAGCAGTACTTC. Its translation: CATVPTRGEAYEQYF.

The CDR3 coding sequence is TGTGCCAGCAGCATCGTCGGGCAGGCAACTAATGAAAAACTGTTTTTT. This translates into CASSIVGQATNEKLFF. This chain uses TRBV28 with TRBJ1-4; D is undetermined. V was pared by 6 bases and J by 0 bases, with 14 bases between. The length of the CDR3 is 16 residues. The germline V gene has CDR1 MDHEN and CDR2 SYDVKM.

The chain joins TRBV19 to TRBJ1-4; D gene ambiguous. This CDR3 is built from 13 residues. Trimming took off 5 bases at V and 5 bases at J, with 9 bases between the two ends. Per germline, CDR1 LNHDA and CDR2 SQIVND (reference sequence). CDR3 coding DNA: TGTGCCAGTAGTTTTTCGATCAATGAAAAACTGTTTTTT. Translated: CASSFSINEKLFF.

The J gene is TRBJ2-3, the V gene TRBV5-6; D is perhaps TRBD1 or TRBD2 (5 bases each). This CDR3 region has 16 residues. V lost 6 bases and J lost 3, with 20 bases in between. Germline assignment: CDR1 SGHDT and CDR2 YYEEEE. CDR3 sequence (DNA): TGTGCCAGCACACCCGGCGGGCAGGGTGAGACAGATACGCAGTATTTT. It translates to CASTPGGQGETDTQYF.

Only a few counts were recorded for this clone. The V call is TRBV7-2, the J call TRBJ1-1; 10 positions match TRBD1. Trimming at V came to 5 bases and at J to 1 base, leaving 13 bases not matched to a gene. The CDR3 runs 18 residues. The germline V gene has CDR1 SGHTA and CDR2 FQGNSA. The CDR3 bases are TGTGCCAGCAGCCTTTTCAGACAGGGGGCAGTAGCGAACACTGAAGCTTTCTTT. Its translation is CASSLFRQGAVANTEAFF.

The chain joins TRBV7-2 to TRBJ2-7; D gene uncertain. V dropped 5 bases and J dropped 6 bases, with 11 bases sitting between them. CDR3 length: 12 amino acids. Germline V gene data show CDR1 as SGHTA and CDR2 as FQGNSA. This CDR3 reads CASSLTGVEQYF. The CDR3 DNA sequence: TGTGCCAGCAGCCTCACGGGTGTCGAGCAGTACTTC.

This chain uses TRBV21-1 with TRBJ2-7; the table's D call, TRBD1, has no DNA check behind it. TRBV21-1 is termed a pseudogene. This CDR3 contains 15 residues. CDR3 protein: CASIRGRTSTYEQYF. The CDR3 DNA reads as TGTGCCAGCATCAGGGGGCGAACCTCCACCTACGAGCAGTACTTC.

This clone appeared a few times. The chain uses TRBV4-1 and TRBJ2-7, with D possibly matching TRBD1 (6 bases). Per the germline V gene, CDR1 is MGHRA and CDR2 is YSYEKL. Trimming cost V 4 bases and J 5 bases, with 12 bases left between them. This CDR3 has 13 residues. CDR3 DNA: TGCGCCAGCAGCCCCAGGGGTAGGCACGAGCAGTACTTC. Encoded protein: CASSPRGRHEQYF.

This clone is a singleton in its sample. The sample holds other DNA sequences that translate to the same CDR3. This chain joins TRBV28 and TRBJ1-5; no clear D. This CDR3 has 11 residues. Germline lookup yields CDR1 MDHEN and CDR2 SYDVKM. V gave up 3 bases and J gave up 7 bases, with 4 bases separating them. This chain's CDR3 is CASSFGQPQHF. The CDR3 DNA is TGTGCCAGCAGTTTCGGGCAGCCCCAGCATTTT.

The chain is built from TRBV5-1 and TRBJ2-1; 13 bases align to TRBD2. This CDR3 comprises 15 residues. CDR1 is SGHRS and CDR2 is YFSETQ in the germline V gene. With V trimmed by 4 bases and J by 7 bases, 5 bases remained unmatched. The CDR3 reads CASSQGTSGVNEQFF. In nucleotides, the CDR3 is TGCGCCAGCAGCCAGGGGACTAGCGGGGTGAATGAGCAGTTCTTC.